The present entry profiles one TCR beta chain with its context. As yet, its antigen is unknown. The data derive from a study of T cell responses to AZD1222 COVID-19 vaccine. Study overall: It was second doses at about 4 or about 12 weeks that were pooled. Overall study findings and caveats: Most donors were white British and more were female, and clonal diversity was possibly underestimated. Across spike, vaccine-associated CD4 TCRs were found, dominant at 160-218 and 743-854.

Data came from immunoSEQ multiplex PCR; TCRdb stores just in-frame clones and leaves some out. Of some 110,000 clones listed, around 89% were seen once; the top ten hold more than 9%. Trimming removed 5 bases from V and 13 bases from J, with 18 bases in between. The CDR3 contains 13 residues. The material sequenced was peripheral blood, taken on day 0 of AZD1222 vaccination. The receptor's source is an adult in good health. This rearrangement joins TRBV12-3 or TRBV12-4 to TRBJ2-1; D is undetermined. The CDR3 spells CASSTDRAQLQFF. DNA for the CDR3: TGTGCCAGCAGTACCGACCGGGCCCAACTCCAGTTCTTC.